The 24 T cell receptor beta chains below come from one sample, sequenced in a study of cytomegalovirus exposure and HLA in healthy donors. The PCR ran on 60 Vbeta and 13 Jbeta primers. Profiling relied on immunoSEQ multiplex PCR, and the TCRdb table lists in-frame clones only, not all of them. The sample records 150,000 or so clones, under 85% being singletons. The sequenced sample consisted of PBMCs. The receptors originated from a male donor in good health and CMV-seropositive.

This clone was counted between two and nine times. In DNA form, the CDR3 reads TGCGCCAGCAGCTTGGAGGGGGCGTTTAACACTGAAGCTTTCTTT. It codes for CASSLEGAFNTEAFF. This sequence joins TRBV5-1 and TRBJ1-1; 7 positions agree with TRBD1. The CDR3 covers 15 residues. The germline V gene has CDR1 SGHRS and CDR2 YFSETQ. Trimming took 0 bases from V and 2 from J; bases not matched to a gene: 4.

This clone was recorded only once. The genes are TRBV27 and TRBJ2-2; 7 bases align to TRBD1. CDR1 and CDR2 from the germline V gene are MNHEY and SMNVEV (reference sequence). V was pared by 9 bases and J by 1 base, with 5 bases of the junction left unmatched. This CDR3 contains 14 residues. The CDR3 region is CASERTGNTGELFF. The CDR3 coding sequence is TGTGCCAGTGAGCGGACAGGGAACACCGGGGAGCTGTTTTTT.

The chain uses TRBV9 and TRBJ2-5, with 10 bases fitting TRBD2. From germline, CDR1 is SGDLS and CDR2 YYNGEE. The CDR3 spans 16 residues. Trimming at V came to 0 bases and at J to 1 base, leaving 3 bases not matched to a gene. For the CDR3, the DNA is TGTGCCAGCAGCGTAGTAGCGGGGGGCCTCCAAGAGACCCAGTACTTC. Encoded protein: CASSVVAGGLQETQYF.

The gene calls are TRBV5-1 and TRBJ2-5; D gene uncertain. CDR3 size: 15 residues. V dropped 0 bases and J dropped 1 base, with 10 bases sitting between them. Germline values: CDR1 SGHRS, CDR2 YFSETQ. The CDR3 protein is CASSLEWRSQETQYF. The CDR3 DNA reads TGCGCCAGCAGCTTGGAGTGGCGGAGCCAAGAGACCCAGTACTTC.

This clone has only a few counts. This CDR3 reads CASSLGRDTEAFF. The CDR3 DNA reads TGCGCCAGCAGCTTGGGTCGAGACACTGAAGCTTTCTTT. This chain uses TRBV5-1 with TRBJ1-1; no firm D call. V gave up 0 bases and J gave up 3 bases, with 6 bases separating them. This CDR3 region has 13 residues. Germline assignment: CDR1 SGHRS and CDR2 YFSETQ.

V and J are TRBV5-1 and TRBJ1-4, with a weak D call TRBD1 (5 bases). There are 13 residues in the CDR3. V lost 5 bases, J lost 4 bases, and 9 bases lay in between. CDR1 SGHRS and CDR2 YFSETQ come from the germline V gene. In DNA form, the CDR3 reads TGCGCCAGCAGGGGGCTCCTTAATGAAAAACTGTTTTTT. This codes for CASRGLLNEKLFF.

This clone was recorded only once. V is TRBV6-6 and J is TRBJ2-5; 10 bases map to TRBD2. CDR3 length: 14 residues. Unmatched junction bases numbered 7, after V lost 7 bases and J lost 5 bases. Germline V lookup: CDR1 MNHNY, CDR2 SVGAGI (reference sequence). The CDR3 sequence: CASTRLAGSETQYF. The CDR3 DNA follows: TGTGCCAGCACCCGACTAGCGGGTTCTGAGACCCAGTACTTC.

The J gene is TRBJ1-5, the V gene TRBV19, with a tentative D call TRBD1 (6 bases). Germline lookup yields CDR1 LNHDA and CDR2 SQIVND (reference sequence). V was cut by 3 bases and J by 7 bases, with 13 bases left in between. The CDR3 runs 14 residues. CDR3 DNA: TGTGCCAGTAGTATGGGGCAGGGGTACCAGCCCCAGCATTTT. Its protein product is CASSMGQGYQPQHF.

The chain carries TRBV6-5 and TRBJ1-1; no clear D. V lost 6 bases, J lost 0 bases, and 8 bases lay in between. CDR3 length: 13 residues. Germline-derived CDR1 and CDR2 are MNHEY and SVGAGI. The CDR3 nucleotides read TGTGCCAGCAGGCCACAGCTGAACACTGAAGCTTTCTTT. It is translated as CASRPQLNTEAFF.

This chain connects TRBV7-2 to TRBJ2-3, with 10 bases fitting TRBD2. V lost 4 bases, J lost 8 bases, and 9 bases stayed unmatched. The CDR3 runs 15 residues. Germline V gene sequence: CDR1 SGHTA, CDR2 FQGNSA. CDR3 loop: CASSSLTSGASTQYF. DNA of the CDR3: TGTGCCAGCAGCTCCCTTACTAGCGGGGCCAGTACGCAGTATTTT.

V gene TRBV6-6 combines with J gene TRBJ1-1; 8 positions agree with TRBD1. J lost 4 bases, V lost 1 base, and 2 bases had no gene match. The CDR3 spans 14 residues. CDR1 is MNHNY, CDR2 SVGAGI, per germline (reference sequence). CDR3 region: CASSYFRGPTEAFF. The CDR3 bases are TGTGCCAGCAGTTACTTCAGGGGGCCCACTGAAGCTTTCTTT.

This sequence joins TRBV27 and TRBJ2-1, with 7 positions matching TRBD2. The CDR3 covers 13 residues. CDR1 and CDR2 (germline): MNHEY, SMNVEV (reference sequence). Trimming cost V 0 bases and J 10 bases; bases outside gene matches: 3. CDR3 sequence: CASSLSALAEQFF. CDR3 DNA: TGTGCCAGCAGTTTATCGGCACTAGCGGAGCAGTTCTTC.

There are a few counts of this clone. The chain uses TRBV6-6 and TRBJ2-7; 7 bases align to TRBD1. After removal of 8 bases from V and 4 bases from J, the junction contained 2 bases not matched to a gene. The CDR3 contains 11 residues. Looked up from germline, CDR1 is MNHNY and CDR2 is SVGAGI (reference sequence). The CDR3 coding sequence is TGTGCCAGCTGGACAGGATACGAGCAGTACTTC. Encoded protein: CASWTGYEQYF.

The V gene is TRBV27, the J gene TRBJ2-7, with D uncertain. The CDR3 has 12 amino acids. Between the trimmed V and J ends, which lost 4 bases and 2 bases, there was a span of 6 bases. Germline V lookup: CDR1 MNHEY, CDR2 SMNVEV (reference sequence). CDR3 coding DNA: TGTGCCAGCAGTTCCAACACCTACGAGCAGTACTTC. Translated, it gives CASSSNTYEQYF.

The chain joins TRBV4-1 to TRBJ2-5; TRBD2 matches at 8 bases. The CDR3 is made up of 16 amino acids. V trimming: 0 bases; J trimming: 2 bases; junction bases outside the gene matches: 5. The germline V gene encodes CDR1 MGHRA and CDR2 YSYEKL. The CDR3 loop reads CASSQEAGREQETQYF. In DNA form, the CDR3 reads TGCGCCAGCAGCCAAGAAGCCGGGAGGGAGCAAGAGACCCAGTACTTC.

Only a few counts were recorded for this clone. Here the CDR3 reads CASSSTTSGLYEQYF. The CDR3 region has the DNA TGCGCCAGCAGCTCAACGACTAGCGGTTTATACGAGCAGTACTTC. This chain links TRBV5-1 with TRBJ2-7; 9 nucleotides agree with TRBD2. The CDR3 is 15 amino acids. V lost 3 bases, J lost 4 bases, and 8 bases stayed unmatched. Germline-derived CDR1 and CDR2 are SGHRS and YFSETQ. Looking up the rest from reference TRBV5-1 and TRBJ2-7 gives the full variable domain: KAGVTQTPRYLIKTRGQQVTLSCSPISGHRSVSWYQQTPGQGLQFLFEYFSETQRNKGNFPGRFSGRQFSNSRSEMNVSTLELGDSALYLCASSSTTSGLYEQYFGPGTRLTVT.

The V call is TRBV27, the J call TRBJ1-1, with D possibly matching TRBD1 (5 bases). Deletions cut 4 bases from V and 1 base from J, with 13 bases between. The CDR3 has 15 amino acids. Germline assignment: CDR1 MNHEY and CDR2 SMNVEV (reference sequence). CDR3 sequence (DNA): TGTGCCAGCAGTTCCGAGACAGACCAGAACACTGAAGCTTTCTTT. It translates to CASSSETDQNTEAFF.

In this sample, this clone turned up a few times. The rearrangement uses TRBV5-6 and TRBJ2-7, with D uncertain. Germline loops: CDR1 SGHDT, CDR2 YYEEEE. V was pared by 4 bases and J by 3 bases, with 14 bases between. The CDR3 is made up of 14 amino acids. The CDR3 DNA reads TGTGCCAGCAGCACCGGGTTCGATGACTACGAGCAGTACTTC. Amino acid sequence: CASSTGFDDYEQYF.

J is TRBJ1-2 and V is TRBV7-8, with 9 positions matching TRBD1. The junction had 7 bases not matched to a gene; V was cut back by 3 bases and J by 2 bases. CDR1 and CDR2 from the germline V gene are SGHVS and FQNEAQ. The CDR3 is 16 amino acids. The CDR3 DNA sequence: TGTGCCAGCAGCTTCGGGACAGGGAATTTCAACTATGGCTACACCTTC. Protein: CASSFGTGNFNYGYTF. The whole variable domain, remainder taken from reference TRBV7-8 and TRBJ1-2, is GAGVSQSPRYKVAKRGQDVALRCDPISGHVSLFWYQQALGQGPEFLTYFQNEAQLDKSGLPSDRFFAERPEGSVSTLKIQRTQQEDSAVYLCASSFGTGNFNYGYTFGSGTRLTVV.

The chain carries TRBV4-2 and TRBJ1-4; D not resolved. Trimming pared 1 base from V and 7 bases from J, leaving 13 bases between. CDR1 and CDR2 (germline): LGHNA, YNFKEQ. The CDR3 contains 15 residues. The CDR3 region has the DNA TGTGCCAGCAGCCAAGTTGAAATCCCGGGTGAAAAACTGTTTTTT. Protein product: CASSQVEIPGEKLFF.

V and J are TRBV28 and TRBJ1-2, with TRBD1 identical over 10 bases. The V gene end was trimmed by 6 bases and the J gene end by 6 bases; junction bases not matched to a gene: 4. CDR1 and CDR2 from the germline V gene are MDHEN and SYDVKM. The CDR3 is 13 residues long. DNA of the CDR3: TGTGCCAGCAGACCCGGGACAGGGGATGGCTACACCTTC. Residues: CASRPGTGDGYTF.

This CDR3 is CASSSPAGSPYEQYF. The CDR3, as DNA: TGTGCCAGCAGTTCACCCGCAGGGTCCCCCTACGAGCAGTACTTC. This chain joins TRBV28 and TRBJ2-7, with D possibly TRBD1 on 5 matching bases. The germline CDR1 and CDR2 sequences are MDHEN and SYDVKM. Deletions cut 4 bases from V and 2 bases from J, with 15 bases between. The CDR3 loop spans 15 amino acids.

The chain has TRBV7-9 and TRBJ2-4; tentative D call: TRBD1 (5 bases). This CDR3 region has 17 residues. Trimming stripped 5 bases from V and 2 bases from J, with 19 bases between. CDR1 and CDR2 (germline): SEHNR, FQNEAQ (reference sequence). The CDR3 is CASSLVGAGSTKNIQYF. The CDR3 coding sequence is TGTGCCAGCAGCCTAGTGGGTGCAGGGTCGACCAAAAACATTCAGTACTTC.

The chain uses TRBV5-1 and TRBJ2-7, with a tentative D call TRBD1 (6 bases). This CDR3 is 13 amino acids long. V dropped 3 bases and J dropped 7 bases, with 14 bases sitting between them. The V gene's germline CDR1 is SGHRS and CDR2 YFSETQ. In nucleotides, the CDR3 is TGCGCCAGCAGCTACGGACAGCTATATGAGCAGTACTTC. Translating it yields CASSYGQLYEQYF.